Each of the 11 T cell receptor beta chains below was sequenced from the same sample in a study of vaccination effects on CD4 cells after COVID-19. The antigens these receptors bind are not known. Before sequencing, viral peptide pools were used by the ViraFEST assay to expand antigen-specific CD4+ T cells. Following 10 days of culture, CD4+ T cells were isolated. Neither prior SARS-CoV-2 infection nor positive nucleocapsid antibodies were present in the vaccine recipients. Repertoires were generated with immunoSEQ multiplex PCR, while TCRdb's copy carries only in-frame clones and drops some. The data hold tens of thousands of clones, with over 65% observed a single time. The sample was CD4+ T cells from PBMCs cultured with HCoV-OC43 spike peptides, taken before COVID-19 vaccination. Noted subset: HCoV-OC43 spike overlapping peptide pool stimulation. Source of these receptors: a human donor who received a COVID-19 vaccine.

This clone was observed a handful of times. The chain carries TRBV18 and TRBJ1-3; D is undetermined. Deletions cut 7 bases from V and 4 bases from J, with 11 bases between. The CDR3 spans 13 residues. The germline CDR1 and CDR2 sequences are KGHSH and LQKENI. CDR3 coding DNA: TGTGCCAGCTTCGACAATCCCGGAAACACCATATATTTT. It yields the protein CASFDNPGNTIYF.

This chain joins TRBV21-1 and TRBJ1-5. TRBV21-1 is a listed pseudogene. The CDR3 runs to 17 residues. The DNA of the CDR3 is TGTGCCCCGAGCGGGCAGTTTAGTATCTCAGGGATCCAGCCCCAGCATTTT. This sequence encodes CAPSGQFSISGIQPQHF.

This chain joins TRBV5-1 and TRBJ1-2; D may be TRBD1 (6 bases). The CDR3 has 17 amino acids. Germline-derived CDR1 and CDR2 are SGHRS and YFSETQ. Trimming left V 4 bases short and J 5 bases short, with 24 bases between. CDR3 residues: CASSRDGSGGAGYGYTF. As DNA, the CDR3 is TGCGCCAGCAGCAGGGACGGTTCGGGGGGCGCAGGATATGGCTACACCTTC.

The rearrangement joins TRBV5-1 to TRBJ2-3, with D tentatively TRBD2 (6 bases). CDR3 length: 16 amino acids. Per the germline V gene, CDR1 is SGHRS and CDR2 is YFSETQ. V was clipped by 4 bases and J by 1 base, with 16 bases between them. CDR3 region: CASSPQSGGGTDTQYF. As DNA, the CDR3 is TGCGCCAGCAGCCCTCAATCGGGCGGGGGCACAGATACGCAGTATTTT.

The chain has TRBV5-1 and TRBJ2-5; D tentatively reads TRBD1 or TRBD2 (5 bases each). From germline, CDR1 is SGHRS and CDR2 YFSETQ. V was clipped by 4 bases and J by 0 bases, with 19 bases between them. This CDR3 spans 17 amino acids. The CDR3 region has the DNA TGCGCCAGCAGCCCAATCGGCCAGAGGGGACACCAAGAGACCCAGTACTTC. Translating gives CASSPIGQRGHQETQYF.

This chain links TRBV3-1 (or the pseudogene TRBV3-2) with TRBJ1-3, with 10 bases identical to TRBD1. Germline CDR1 and CDR2: LGHDT and YNNKEL (reference sequence). Unmatched junction bases numbered 10, after V lost 3 bases and J lost 8 bases. This CDR3 region has 16 residues. CDR3 nucleotide sequence: TGTGCCAGCAGCCAGACAGGGGGCTTTCTAGGGGACACCATATATTTT. Translating it yields CASSQTGGFLGDTIYF.

This rearrangement joins TRBV6-1 to TRBJ2-7; no clear D. The germline V gene has CDR1 MNHNS and CDR2 SASEGT. V was trimmed by 3 bases and J by 4 bases, leaving 13 bases between them. CDR3 size: 14 residues. In DNA, the CDR3 is TGTGCCAGCAGTGATAATCTTTCGATTTACGAGCAGTACGTC. As protein: CASSDNLSIYEQYV.

V usage is TRBV27 and J usage is TRBJ1-1, with TRBD1 matching over 8 bases. Losses at the gene ends were 5 bases for V and 10 bases for J; bases not matched to a gene: 3. Germline CDR1 MNHEY, CDR2 SMNVEV (reference sequence). CDR3 size: 11 residues. CDR3 protein: CASSARGRAFF. CDR3 bases: TGTGCCAGCAGTGCCAGGGGGCGAGCTTTCTTT.

The V and J genes are TRBV5-4 and TRBJ1-2; a weak D match, TRBD1 (5 bases). The CDR3 has 16 amino acids. Looked up from germline, CDR1 is SGHNT and CDR2 is YYREEE (reference sequence). Trimming left V 0 bases short and J 3 bases short, with 15 bases between. CDR3 in DNA: TGTGCCAGCAGCTTGGAGGGGCGCGTTTTGGACTATGGCTACACCTTC. Amino acids: CASSLEGRVLDYGYTF.

The sample holds one count of this clone. This chain uses TRBV9 with TRBJ1-4; no clear D gene. Germline V gene sequence: CDR1 SGDLS, CDR2 YYNGEE. V lost 1 base and J 8 bases, leaving 9 bases between the germline ends. This CDR3 is 13 amino acids long. This CDR3 reads CASSVRQGEKLFF. CDR3 bases: TGTGCCAGCAGCGTACGGCAAGGGGAAAAACTGTTTTTT.

The rearrangement joins TRBV4-1 to TRBJ2-3; the D is unclear. The V and J ends lost 4 bases and 1 base respectively, with 18 bases between them. This CDR3 contains 17 residues. Per germline, CDR1 MGHRA and CDR2 YSYEKL. CDR3 protein: CASSPTVVLRGTDTQYF. CDR3 bases: TGCGCCAGCAGCCCCACCGTTGTGCTCCGGGGCACAGATACGCAGTATTTT.